The next 5 T cell receptor beta chains were all read from a single sample in a study of cytomegalovirus exposure and HLA in healthy donors. TCRdb's copy holds only in-frame clones and misses some; the assay was immunoSEQ multiplex PCR. In the table there are fewer than 200,000 clones, around nine tenths of which are singletons. The material sequenced was PBMCs. The source is a man aged 30 to 39 in good health and CMV-seropositive.

This chain connects TRBV9 to TRBJ2-5, with TRBD2 matching 12 bases. This CDR3 contains 17 residues. Germline V lookup: CDR1 SGDLS, CDR2 YYNGEE. V trimming: 4 bases; J trimming: 1 base; junction bases outside the gene matches: 8. CDR3: CASSSPSSGRGQETQYF. CDR3 coding DNA: TGTGCCAGCAGCTCGCCTTCTAGCGGGAGGGGCCAAGAGACCCAGTACTTC.

V is TRBV9 and J is TRBJ1-2; D possibly corresponds to TRBD1 (6 bases). Germline CDR1 is SGDLS and CDR2 is YYNGEE. With 3 bases removed from V and 4 bases from J, the gap between germline ends came to 10 bases. The CDR3 contains 13 residues. This CDR3 reads CASSAVDSYGYTF. In DNA, the CDR3 is TGTGCCAGCAGCGCCGTGGACAGCTATGGCTACACCTTC.

The rearrangement links TRBV7-6 to TRBJ1-5; D is uncertain. CDR1 and CDR2 (germline): SGHVS, FNYEAQ. This CDR3 is 13 amino acids long. V shed 5 bases and J shed 0 bases, with 5 bases lying between them. The CDR3 nucleotides read TGTGCCAGCAGCCCGAATAGCAATCAGCCCCAGCATTTT. Translation: CASSPNSNQPQHF. The entire variable domain, with the rest obtained from reference TRBV7-6 and TRBJ1-5, is as follows: GAGVSQSPRYKVTKRGQDVALRCDPISGHVSLYWYRQALGQGPEFLTYFNYEAQQDKSGLPNDRFSAERPEGSISTLTIQRTEQRDSAMYRCASSPNSNQPQHFGDGTRLSIL.

The chain uses TRBV6-5 and TRBJ1-5; D gene ambiguous. Germline assignment: CDR1 MNHEY and CDR2 SVGAGI. The CDR3 runs 14 residues. Trimming removed 2 bases from V and 5 bases from J, with 10 bases in between. Here the CDR3 DNA reads TGTGCCAGCAGTTACAGGCCCCCGGATCAGCCCCAGCATTTT. It yields the protein CASSYRPPDQPQHF.

This chain joins TRBV12-2 and TRBJ2-3. TRBV12-2 is a listed pseudogene. CDR3 length equals 15 residues. The CDR3 DNA reads TGTGCAAGTCGCTTAGGACTGGGGATAACAGATACGCAGTATTTT. Its protein is CASRLGLGITDTQYF.